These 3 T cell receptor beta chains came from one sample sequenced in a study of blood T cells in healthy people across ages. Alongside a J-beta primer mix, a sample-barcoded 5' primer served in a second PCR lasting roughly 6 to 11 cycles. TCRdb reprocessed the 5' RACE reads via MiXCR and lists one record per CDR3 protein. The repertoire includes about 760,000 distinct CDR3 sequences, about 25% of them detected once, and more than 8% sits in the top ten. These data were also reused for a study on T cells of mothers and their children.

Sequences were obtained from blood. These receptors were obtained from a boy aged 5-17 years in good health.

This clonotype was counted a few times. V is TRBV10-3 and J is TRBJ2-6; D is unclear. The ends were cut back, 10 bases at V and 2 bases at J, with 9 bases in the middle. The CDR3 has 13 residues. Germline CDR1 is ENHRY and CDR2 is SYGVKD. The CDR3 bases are TGTGCCAACCTAGACGCTGGGGCCAACGTCCTGACTTTC. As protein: CANLDAGANVLTF.

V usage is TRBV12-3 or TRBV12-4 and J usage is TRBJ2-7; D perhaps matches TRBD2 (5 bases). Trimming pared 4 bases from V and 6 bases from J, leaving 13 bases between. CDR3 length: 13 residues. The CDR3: CASSWAPGSEQYF. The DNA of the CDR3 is TGTGCCAGCAGTTGGGCTCCGGGAAGCGAGCAGTACTTC.

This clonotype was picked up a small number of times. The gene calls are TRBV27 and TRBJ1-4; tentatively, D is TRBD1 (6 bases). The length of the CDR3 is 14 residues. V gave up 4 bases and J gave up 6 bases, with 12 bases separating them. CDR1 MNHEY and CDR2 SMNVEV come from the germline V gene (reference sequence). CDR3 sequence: CASSYRGRDEKLFF. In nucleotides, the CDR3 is TGTGCCAGCAGTTACCGGGGGCGGGATGAAAAACTGTTTTTT.